This T cell receptor (beta chain) was documented in a study of control samples from healthy donors and cancer patients. Clones were sequenced by immunoSEQ multiplex PCR, and TCRdb holds only the in-frame ones, with some missing. The sample contains a few hundred thousand clones, approximately 90% of which appear only once. The CDR3 spans 14 residues. V shed 2 bases and J 8 bases; nucleotides not matched to a gene: 5. Germline V gives CDR1 SGHRS, CDR2 YFSETQ. The table lists this clone with a few counts. J is TRBJ1-5 and V is TRBV5-1; TRBD1 matches 9 bases. Sequencing input: PBMCs. The sequence was collected from a middle-aged man with head and neck cancer. The CDR3 bases are TGCGCCAGCAGCTTCGGGACAGGGTTTGAGCCCCAGCATTTT. It encodes CASSFGTGFEPQHF.